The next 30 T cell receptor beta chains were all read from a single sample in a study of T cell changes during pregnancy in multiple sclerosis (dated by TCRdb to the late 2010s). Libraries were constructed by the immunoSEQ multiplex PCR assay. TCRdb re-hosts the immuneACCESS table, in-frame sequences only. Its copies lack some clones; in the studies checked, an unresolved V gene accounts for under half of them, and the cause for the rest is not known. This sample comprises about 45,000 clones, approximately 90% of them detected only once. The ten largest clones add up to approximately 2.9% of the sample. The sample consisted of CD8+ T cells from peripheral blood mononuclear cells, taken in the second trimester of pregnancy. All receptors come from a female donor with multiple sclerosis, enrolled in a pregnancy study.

CDR3 amino acids: CASSERGGTYNSPLHF. Written as DNA, the CDR3 is TGTGCCAGCAGTGAGAGAGGAGGAACCTATAATTCACCCCTCCACTTT. This chain connects TRBV2 to TRBJ1-6; the D is unclear. Germline V lookup: CDR1 SNHLY, CDR2 FYNNEI. The CDR3 sequence is 16 residues long. V was pared by 3 bases and J by 2 bases, with 11 bases between. Drawing the rest from reference TRBV2 and TRBJ1-6, the complete variable domain is EPEVTQTPSHQVTQMGQEVILRCVPISNHLYFYWYRQILGQKVEFLVSFYNNEISEKSEIFDDQFSVERPDGSNFTLKIRSTKLEDSAMYFCASSERGGTYNSPLHFGNGTRLTVT.

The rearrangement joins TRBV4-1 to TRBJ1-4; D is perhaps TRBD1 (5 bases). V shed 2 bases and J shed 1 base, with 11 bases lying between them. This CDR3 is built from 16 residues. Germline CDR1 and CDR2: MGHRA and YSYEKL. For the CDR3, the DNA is TGCGCCAGCAGCCAATTGCGGGGGGAAACTAATGAAAAACTGTTTTTT. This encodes CASSQLRGETNEKLFF.

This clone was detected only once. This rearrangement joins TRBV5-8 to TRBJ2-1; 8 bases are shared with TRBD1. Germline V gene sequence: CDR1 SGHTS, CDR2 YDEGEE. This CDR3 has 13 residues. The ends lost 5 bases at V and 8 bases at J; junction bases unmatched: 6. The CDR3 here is CASSFGTGDEQFF. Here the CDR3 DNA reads TGTGCCAGCAGTTTCGGGACAGGCGATGAGCAGTTCTTC.

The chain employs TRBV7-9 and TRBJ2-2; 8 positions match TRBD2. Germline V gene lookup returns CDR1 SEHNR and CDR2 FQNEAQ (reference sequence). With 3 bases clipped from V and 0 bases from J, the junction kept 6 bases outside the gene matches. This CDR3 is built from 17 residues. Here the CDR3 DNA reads TGTGCCAGCAGCTTCTTTTCCGGGGGGGCGAACACCGGGGAGCTGTTTTTT. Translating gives CASSFFSGGANTGELFF.

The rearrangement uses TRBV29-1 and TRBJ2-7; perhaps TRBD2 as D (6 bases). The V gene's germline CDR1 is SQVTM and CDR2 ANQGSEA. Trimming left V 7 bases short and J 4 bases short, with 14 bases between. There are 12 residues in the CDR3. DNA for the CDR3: TGCAGCGCAGGGACTTCAATTTACGAGCAGTACTTC. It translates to CSAGTSIYEQYF.

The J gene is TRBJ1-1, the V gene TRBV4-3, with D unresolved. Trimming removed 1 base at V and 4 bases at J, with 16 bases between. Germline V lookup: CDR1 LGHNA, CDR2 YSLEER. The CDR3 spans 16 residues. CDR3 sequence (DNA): TGCGCCAGCAGCCAAGGGAAATTGGGCAGTTTCACTGAAGCTTTCTTT. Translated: CASSQGKLGSFTEAFF.

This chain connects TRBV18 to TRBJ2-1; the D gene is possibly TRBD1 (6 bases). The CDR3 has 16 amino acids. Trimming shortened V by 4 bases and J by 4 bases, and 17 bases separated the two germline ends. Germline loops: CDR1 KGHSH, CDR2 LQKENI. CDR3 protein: CASSLREQGGYNEQFF. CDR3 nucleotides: TGTGCCAGCTCACTTCGGGAACAAGGGGGTTACAATGAGCAGTTCTTC. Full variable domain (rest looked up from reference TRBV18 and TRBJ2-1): NAGVMQNPRHLVRRRGQEARLRCSPMKGHSHVYWYRQLPEEGLKFMVYLQKENIIDESGMPKERFSAEFPKEGPSILRIQQVVRGDSAAYFCASSLREQGGYNEQFFGPGTRLTVL.

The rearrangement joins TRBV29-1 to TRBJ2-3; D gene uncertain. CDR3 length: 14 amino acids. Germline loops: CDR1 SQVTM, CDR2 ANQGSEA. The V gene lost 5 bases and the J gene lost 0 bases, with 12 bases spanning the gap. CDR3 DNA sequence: TGCAGCGTTCAATGGAGAACTAGCACAGATACGCAGTATTTT. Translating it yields CSVQWRTSTDTQYF.

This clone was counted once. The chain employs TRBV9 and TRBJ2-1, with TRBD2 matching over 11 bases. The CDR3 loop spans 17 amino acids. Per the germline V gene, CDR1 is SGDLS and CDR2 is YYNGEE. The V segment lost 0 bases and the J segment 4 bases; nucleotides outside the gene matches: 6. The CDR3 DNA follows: TGTGCCAGCAGCGTAGCTAGCGGGGGGAATATATACAATGAGCAGTTCTTC. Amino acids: CASSVASGGNIYNEQFF.

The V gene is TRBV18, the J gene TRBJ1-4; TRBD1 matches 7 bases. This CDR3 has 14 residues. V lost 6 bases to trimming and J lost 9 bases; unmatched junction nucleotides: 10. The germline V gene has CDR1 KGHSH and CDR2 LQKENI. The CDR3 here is CASSPTGALKKLFF. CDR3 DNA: TGTGCCAGCTCTCCTACAGGGGCGCTTAAAAAACTGTTTTTT.

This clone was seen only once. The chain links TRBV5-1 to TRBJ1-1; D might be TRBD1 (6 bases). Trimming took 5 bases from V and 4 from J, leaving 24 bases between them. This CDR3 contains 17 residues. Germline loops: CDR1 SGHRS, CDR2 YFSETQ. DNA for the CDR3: TGCGCCAGCAGAGACCCGTTCAAGGAGGGGGAGGGCACTGAAGCTTTCTTT. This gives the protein CASRDPFKEGEGTEAFF.

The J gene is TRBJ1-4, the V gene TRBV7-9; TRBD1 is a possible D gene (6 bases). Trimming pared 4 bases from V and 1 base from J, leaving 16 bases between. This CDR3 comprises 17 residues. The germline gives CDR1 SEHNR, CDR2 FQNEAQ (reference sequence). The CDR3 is CASSSSPGTITNEKLFF. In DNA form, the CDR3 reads TGTGCCAGCAGCTCTAGCCCCGGGACAATAACTAATGAAAAACTGTTTTTT.

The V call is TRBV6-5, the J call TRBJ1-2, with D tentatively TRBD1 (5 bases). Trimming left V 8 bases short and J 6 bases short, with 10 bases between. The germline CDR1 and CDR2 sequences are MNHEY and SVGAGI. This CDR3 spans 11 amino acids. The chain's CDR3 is CASREGHGYTF. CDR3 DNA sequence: TGTGCCAGCCGGGAGGGACATGGCTACACCTTC.

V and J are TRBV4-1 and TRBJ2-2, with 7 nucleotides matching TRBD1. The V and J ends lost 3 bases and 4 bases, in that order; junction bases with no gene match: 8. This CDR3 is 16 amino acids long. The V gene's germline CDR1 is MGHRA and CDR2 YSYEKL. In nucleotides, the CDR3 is TGCGCCAGCAGCCAGGAGACAGGGAATCCCACCGGGGAGCTGTTTTTT. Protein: CASSQETGNPTGELFF.

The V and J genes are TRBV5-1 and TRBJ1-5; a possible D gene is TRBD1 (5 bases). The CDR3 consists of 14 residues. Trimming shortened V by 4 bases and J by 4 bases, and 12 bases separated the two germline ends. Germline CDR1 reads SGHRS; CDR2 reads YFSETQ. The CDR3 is CASSPSGGNQPQHF. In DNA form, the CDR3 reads TGCGCCAGCAGCCCCTCCGGGGGAAATCAGCCCCAGCATTTT.

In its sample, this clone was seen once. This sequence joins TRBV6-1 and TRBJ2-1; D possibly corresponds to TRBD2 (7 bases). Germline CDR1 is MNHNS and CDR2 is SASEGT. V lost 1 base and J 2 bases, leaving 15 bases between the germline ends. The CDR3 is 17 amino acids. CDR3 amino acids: CASSEGGGARAYNEQFF. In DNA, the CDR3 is TGTGCCAGCAGTGAAGGAGGGGGGGCCAGGGCCTACAATGAGCAGTTCTTC.

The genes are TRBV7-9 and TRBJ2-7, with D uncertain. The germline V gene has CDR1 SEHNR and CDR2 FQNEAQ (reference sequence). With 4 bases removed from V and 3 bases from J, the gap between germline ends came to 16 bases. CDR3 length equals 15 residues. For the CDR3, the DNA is TGTGCCAGCAGCTCCCCGACCGGGTCAAACTACGAGCAGTACTTC. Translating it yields CASSSPTGSNYEQYF.

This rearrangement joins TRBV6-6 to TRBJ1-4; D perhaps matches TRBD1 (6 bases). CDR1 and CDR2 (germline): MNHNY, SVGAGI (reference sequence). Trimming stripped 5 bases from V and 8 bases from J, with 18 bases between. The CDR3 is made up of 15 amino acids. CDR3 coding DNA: TGTGCCAGCAGTCAAACACAGGGAACGGGGGAAAAACTGTTTTTT. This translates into CASSQTQGTGEKLFF.

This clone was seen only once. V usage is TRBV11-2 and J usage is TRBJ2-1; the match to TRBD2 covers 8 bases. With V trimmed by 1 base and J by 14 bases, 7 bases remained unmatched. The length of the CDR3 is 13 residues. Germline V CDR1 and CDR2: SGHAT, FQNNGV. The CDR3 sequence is CASSLAGGEKEFF. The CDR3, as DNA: TGTGCCAGCAGCTTAGCCGGGGGGGAGAAAGAGTTCTTC.

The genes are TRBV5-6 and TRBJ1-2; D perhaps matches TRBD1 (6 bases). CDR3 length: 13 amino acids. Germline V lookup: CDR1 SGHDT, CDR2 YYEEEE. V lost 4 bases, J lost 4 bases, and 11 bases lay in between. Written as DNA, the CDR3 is TGTGCCAGCAGCCCAGGACAGTCCTATGGCTACACCTTC. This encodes CASSPGQSYGYTF.

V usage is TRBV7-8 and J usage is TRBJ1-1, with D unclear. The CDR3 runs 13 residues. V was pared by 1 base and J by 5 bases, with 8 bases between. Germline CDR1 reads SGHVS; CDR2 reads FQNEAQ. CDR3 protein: CASSLDPSTEAFF. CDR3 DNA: TGTGCCAGCAGCTTAGATCCGAGTACTGAAGCTTTCTTT.

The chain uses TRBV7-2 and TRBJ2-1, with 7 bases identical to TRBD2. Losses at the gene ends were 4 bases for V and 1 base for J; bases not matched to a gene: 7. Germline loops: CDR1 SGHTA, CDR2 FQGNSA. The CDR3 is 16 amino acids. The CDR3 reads CASSSPLRGSYNEQFF. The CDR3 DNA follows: TGTGCCAGCAGCTCCCCCTTGCGGGGGTCCTACAATGAGCAGTTCTTC.

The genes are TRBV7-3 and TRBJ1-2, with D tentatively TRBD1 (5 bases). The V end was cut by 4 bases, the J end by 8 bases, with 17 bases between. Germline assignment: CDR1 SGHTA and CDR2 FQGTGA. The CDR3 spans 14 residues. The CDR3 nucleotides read TGTGCCAGCAGCTCCTCGACCGGGGGGGAGGGCTACACCTTC. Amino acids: CASSSSTGGEGYTF.

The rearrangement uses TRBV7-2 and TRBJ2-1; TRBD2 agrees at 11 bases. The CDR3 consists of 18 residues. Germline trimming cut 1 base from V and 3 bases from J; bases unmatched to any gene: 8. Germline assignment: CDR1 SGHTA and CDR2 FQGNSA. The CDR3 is CASSLEAPLAGVYNEQFF. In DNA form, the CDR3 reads TGTGCCAGCAGCTTAGAGGCCCCACTAGCGGGGGTCTACAATGAGCAGTTCTTC.

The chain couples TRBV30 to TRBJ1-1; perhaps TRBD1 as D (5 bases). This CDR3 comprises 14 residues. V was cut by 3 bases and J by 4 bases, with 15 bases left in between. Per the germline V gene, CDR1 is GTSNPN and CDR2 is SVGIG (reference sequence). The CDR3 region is CAWSLGPIGTEAFF. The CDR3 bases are TGTGCCTGGAGCCTGGGGCCCATAGGCACTGAAGCTTTCTTT.

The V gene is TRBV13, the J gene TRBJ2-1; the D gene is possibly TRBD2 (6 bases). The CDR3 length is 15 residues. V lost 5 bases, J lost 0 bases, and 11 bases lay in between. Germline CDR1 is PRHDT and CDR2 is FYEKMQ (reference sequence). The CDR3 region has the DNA TGTGCCAGCAGCCCGACTAGTAGCTCCTACAATGAGCAGTTCTTC. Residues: CASSPTSSSYNEQFF. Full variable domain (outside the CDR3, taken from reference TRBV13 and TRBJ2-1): AAGVIQSPRHLIKEKRETATLKCYPIPRHDTVYWYQQGPGQDPQFLISFYEKMQSDKGSIPDRFSAQQFSDYHSELNMSSLELGDSALYFCASSPTSSSYNEQFFGPGTRLTVL.

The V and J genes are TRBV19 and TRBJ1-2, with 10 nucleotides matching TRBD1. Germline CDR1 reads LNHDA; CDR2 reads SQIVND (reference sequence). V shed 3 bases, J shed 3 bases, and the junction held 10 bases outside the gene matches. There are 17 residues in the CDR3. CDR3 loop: CASSIWGTGTGDYGYTF. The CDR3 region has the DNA TGTGCCAGTAGTATTTGGGGGACCGGGACAGGGGACTATGGCTACACCTTC.

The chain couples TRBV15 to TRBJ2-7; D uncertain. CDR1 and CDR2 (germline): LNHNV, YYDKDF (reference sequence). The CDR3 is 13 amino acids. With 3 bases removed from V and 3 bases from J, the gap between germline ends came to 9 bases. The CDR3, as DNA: TGTGCCACCAGCAGTGGCAGAAACTACGAGCAGTACTTC. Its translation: CATSSGRNYEQYF.

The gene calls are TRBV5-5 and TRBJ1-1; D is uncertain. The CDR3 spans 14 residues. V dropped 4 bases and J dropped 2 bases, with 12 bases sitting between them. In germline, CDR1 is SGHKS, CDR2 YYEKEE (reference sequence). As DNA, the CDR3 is TGTGCCAGCAGCCGTACAGAGAGTAACACTGAAGCTTTCTTT. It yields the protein CASSRTESNTEAFF. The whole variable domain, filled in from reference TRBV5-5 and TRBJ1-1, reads DAGVTQSPTHLIKTRGQQVTLRCSPISGHKSVSWYQQVLGQGPQFIFQYYEKEERGRGNFPDRFSARQFPNYSSELNVNALLLGDSALYLCASSRTESNTEAFFGQGTRLTVV.

This CDR3 reads CASSGLGNEQFF. The CDR3 DNA is TGTGCCAGCAGCGGACTCGGGAATGAGCAGTTCTTC. The chain links TRBV6-6 to TRBJ2-1; tentative D call: TRBD2 (5 bases). V shed 6 bases and J shed 7 bases, with 10 bases lying between them. The CDR3 runs to 12 residues. Germline V gene lookup returns CDR1 MNHNY and CDR2 SVGAGI (reference sequence).